This T cell receptor beta chain is drawn from a study of blood T cell repertoires in COVID-19. Across the study: The United States, Italy and Spain provided the acute and convalescent COVID-19 samples.

This clone was observed a few times. Authors' data handling: How many nucleated cells were present was estimated from reference gene primer amplification. The table came from immunoSEQ multiplex PCR; TCRdb's copy has only in-frame clones and leaves some out. V, J and clone size are those of that table, while D and trimming were read from the DNA. The table has roughly 280,000 clones, approximately 91% seen once; the top ten hold 11%. The V gene end was trimmed by 3 bases and the J gene end by 4 bases; junction bases not matched to a gene: 9. The length of the CDR3 is 16 residues. The germline V gene encodes CDR1 SGHKS and CDR2 YYEKEE (reference sequence). Followed over time, Seattle patients had been enrolled while infection was active.

The chain carries TRBV5-5 and TRBJ2-1; 8 bases match TRBD2. The clonotype comes from a woman aged 25 to 39 with COVID-19, enrolled during active disease. Sequencing was carried out using peripheral blood. This CDR3 reads CASSSGILAGYNEQFF. The CDR3, as DNA: TGTGCCAGCAGCTCAGGAATATTAGCGGGGTACAATGAGCAGTTCTTC.